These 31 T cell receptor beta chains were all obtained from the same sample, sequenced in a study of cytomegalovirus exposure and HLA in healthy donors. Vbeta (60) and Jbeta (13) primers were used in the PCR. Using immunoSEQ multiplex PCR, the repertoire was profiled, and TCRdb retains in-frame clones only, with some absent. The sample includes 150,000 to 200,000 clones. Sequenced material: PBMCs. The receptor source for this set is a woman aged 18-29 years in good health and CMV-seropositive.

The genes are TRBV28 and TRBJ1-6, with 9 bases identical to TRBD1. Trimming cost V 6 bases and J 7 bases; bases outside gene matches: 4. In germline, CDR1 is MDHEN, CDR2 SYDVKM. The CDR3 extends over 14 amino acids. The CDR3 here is CASRDRGWNSPLHF. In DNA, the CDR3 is TGTGCCAGCAGGGACAGGGGTTGGAATTCACCCCTCCACTTT.

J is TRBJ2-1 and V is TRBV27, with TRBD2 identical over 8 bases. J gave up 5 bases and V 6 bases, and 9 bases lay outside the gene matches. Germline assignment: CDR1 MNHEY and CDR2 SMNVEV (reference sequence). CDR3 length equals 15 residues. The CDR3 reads CASSPRGGRDNEQFF. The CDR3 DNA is TGTGCCAGCAGCCCTCGGGGGGGGAGAGACAATGAGCAGTTCTTC.

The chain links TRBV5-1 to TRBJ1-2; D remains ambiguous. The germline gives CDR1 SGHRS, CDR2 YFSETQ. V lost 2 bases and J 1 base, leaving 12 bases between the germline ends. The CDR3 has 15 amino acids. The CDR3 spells CASSLRTDINYGYTF. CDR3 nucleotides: TGCGCCAGCAGCTTACGAACAGATATTAACTATGGCTACACCTTC.

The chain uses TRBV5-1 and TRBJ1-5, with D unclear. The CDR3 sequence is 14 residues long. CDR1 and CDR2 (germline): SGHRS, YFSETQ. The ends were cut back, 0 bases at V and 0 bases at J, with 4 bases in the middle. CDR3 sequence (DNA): TGCGCCAGCAGCTTGGCGGGTAGCAATCAGCCCCAGCATTTT. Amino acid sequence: CASSLAGSNQPQHF.

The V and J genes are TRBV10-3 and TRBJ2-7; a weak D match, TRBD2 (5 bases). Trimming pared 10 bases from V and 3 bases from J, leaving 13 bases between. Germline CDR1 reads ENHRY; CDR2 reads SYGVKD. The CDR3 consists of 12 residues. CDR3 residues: CATSLAVYEQYF. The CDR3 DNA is TGTGCCACCAGCCTAGCAGTCTACGAGCAGTACTTC.

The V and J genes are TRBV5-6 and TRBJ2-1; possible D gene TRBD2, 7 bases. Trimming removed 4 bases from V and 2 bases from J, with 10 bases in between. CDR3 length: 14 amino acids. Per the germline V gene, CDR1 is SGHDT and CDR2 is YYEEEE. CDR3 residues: CASSLGGPYNEQFF. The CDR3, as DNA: TGTGCCAGCAGCCTGGGGGGGCCCTACAATGAGCAGTTCTTC.

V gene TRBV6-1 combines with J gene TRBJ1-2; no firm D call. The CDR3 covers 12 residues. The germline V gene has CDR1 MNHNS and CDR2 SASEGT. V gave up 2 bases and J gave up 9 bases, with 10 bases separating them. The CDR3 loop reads CASSESSFSYTF. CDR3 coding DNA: TGTGCCAGCAGTGAAAGCTCATTTAGCTACACCTTC.

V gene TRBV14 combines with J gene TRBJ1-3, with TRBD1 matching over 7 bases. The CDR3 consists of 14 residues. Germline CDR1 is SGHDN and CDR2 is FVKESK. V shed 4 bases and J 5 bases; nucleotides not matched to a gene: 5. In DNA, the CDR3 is TGTGCCAGCAGCCCACAGGGGAAAAGAAACACCATATATTTT. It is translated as CASSPQGKRNTIYF.

The CDR3: CASSLGEQGAGQPQHF. CDR3 nucleotide sequence: TGTGCCAGCAGCTTAGGGGAACAGGGGGCGGGTCAGCCCCAGCATTTT. This chain uses TRBV5-6 with TRBJ1-5; 9 bases agree with TRBD1. V dropped 2 bases and J dropped 6; count of bases not matched to a gene: 9. The CDR3 contains 16 residues. CDR1 and CDR2 (germline): SGHDT, YYEEEE.

DNA for the CDR3: TGTGCCAGCAGTCCCTCCACGACTAGCACGGGCATTCAGTACTTC. Translating it yields CASSPSTTSTGIQYF. This chain connects TRBV6-6 to TRBJ2-4; 7 positions match TRBD2. CDR3 length: 15 amino acids. The J segment lost 9 bases and the V segment lost 5 bases, leaving 13 bases of the junction unmatched. CDR1 MNHNY and CDR2 SVGAGI come from the germline V gene (reference sequence).

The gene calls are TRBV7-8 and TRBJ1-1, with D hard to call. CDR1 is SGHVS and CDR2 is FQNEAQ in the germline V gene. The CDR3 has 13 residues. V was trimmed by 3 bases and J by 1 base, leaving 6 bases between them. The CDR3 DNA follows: TGTGCCAGCAGCTTCTCGGGGAACACTGAAGCTTTCTTT. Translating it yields CASSFSGNTEAFF.

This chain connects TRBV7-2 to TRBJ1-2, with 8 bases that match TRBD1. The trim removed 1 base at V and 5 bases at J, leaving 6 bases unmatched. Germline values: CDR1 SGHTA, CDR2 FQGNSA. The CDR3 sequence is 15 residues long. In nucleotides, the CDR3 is TGTGCCAGCAGCTTAGGGACAGGGCTTGCATATGGCTACACCTTC. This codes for CASSLGTGLAYGYTF. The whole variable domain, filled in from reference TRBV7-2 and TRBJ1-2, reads GAGVSQSPSNKVTEKGKDVELRCDPISGHTALYWYRQSLGQGLEFLIYFQGNSAPDKSGLPSDRFSAERTGGSVSTLTIQRTQQEDSAVYLCASSLGTGLAYGYTFGSGTRLTVV.

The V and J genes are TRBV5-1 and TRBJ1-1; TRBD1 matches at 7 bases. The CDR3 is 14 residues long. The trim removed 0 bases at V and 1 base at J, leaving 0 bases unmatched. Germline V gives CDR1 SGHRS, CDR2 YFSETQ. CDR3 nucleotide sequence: TGCGCCAGCAGCTTGGGGACAGGGAACACTGAAGCTTTCTTT. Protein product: CASSLGTGNTEAFF.

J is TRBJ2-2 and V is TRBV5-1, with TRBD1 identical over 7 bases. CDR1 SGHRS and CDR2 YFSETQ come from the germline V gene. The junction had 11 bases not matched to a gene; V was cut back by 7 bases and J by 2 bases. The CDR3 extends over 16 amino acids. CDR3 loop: CASGPTGVVNTGELFF. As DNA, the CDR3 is TGCGCCAGCGGACCTACAGGGGTAGTTAACACCGGGGAGCTGTTTTTT.

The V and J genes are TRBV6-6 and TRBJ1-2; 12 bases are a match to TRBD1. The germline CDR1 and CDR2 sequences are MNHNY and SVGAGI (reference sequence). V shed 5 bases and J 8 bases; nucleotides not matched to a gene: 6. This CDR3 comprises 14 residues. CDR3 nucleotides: TGTGCCAGCAGTAATCCCGGGACAGGGGGCGGCTACACCTTC. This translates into CASSNPGTGGGYTF.

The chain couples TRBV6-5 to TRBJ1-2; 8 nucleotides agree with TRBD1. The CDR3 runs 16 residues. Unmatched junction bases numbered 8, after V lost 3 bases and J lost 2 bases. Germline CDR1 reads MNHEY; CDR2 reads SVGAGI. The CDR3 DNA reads TGTGCCAGCAGTTATTTGGCACAGGGGGGGAACTATGGCTACACCTTC. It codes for CASSYLAQGGNYGYTF.

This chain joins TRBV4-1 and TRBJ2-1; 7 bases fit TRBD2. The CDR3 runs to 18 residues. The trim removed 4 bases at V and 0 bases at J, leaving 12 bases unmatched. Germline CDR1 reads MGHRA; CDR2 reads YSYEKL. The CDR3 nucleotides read TGCGCCAGCAGCCGCGGGACTACATTGCCAAGCTCCTACAATGAGCAGTTCTTC. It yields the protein CASSRGTTLPSSYNEQFF.

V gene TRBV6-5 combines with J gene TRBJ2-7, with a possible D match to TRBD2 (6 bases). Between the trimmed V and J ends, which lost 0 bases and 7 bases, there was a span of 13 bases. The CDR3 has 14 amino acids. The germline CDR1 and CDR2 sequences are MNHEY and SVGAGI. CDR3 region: CASSYSGGEGEQYF. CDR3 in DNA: TGTGCCAGCAGTTACTCGGGAGGAGAGGGGGAGCAGTACTTC.

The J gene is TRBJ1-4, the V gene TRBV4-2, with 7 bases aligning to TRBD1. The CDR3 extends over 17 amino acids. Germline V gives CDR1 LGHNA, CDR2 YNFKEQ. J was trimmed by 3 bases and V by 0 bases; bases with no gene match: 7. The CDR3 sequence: CASSQEVLTGANEKLFF. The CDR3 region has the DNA TGTGCCAGCAGCCAAGAGGTACTTACAGGGGCTAATGAAAAACTGTTTTTT.

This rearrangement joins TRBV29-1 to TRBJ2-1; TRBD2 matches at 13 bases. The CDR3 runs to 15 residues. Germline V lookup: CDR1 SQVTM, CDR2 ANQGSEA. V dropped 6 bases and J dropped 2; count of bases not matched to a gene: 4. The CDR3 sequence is CSVLGTSGTYNEQFF. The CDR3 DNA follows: TGCAGCGTCCTAGGGACTAGCGGGACCTACAATGAGCAGTTCTTC.

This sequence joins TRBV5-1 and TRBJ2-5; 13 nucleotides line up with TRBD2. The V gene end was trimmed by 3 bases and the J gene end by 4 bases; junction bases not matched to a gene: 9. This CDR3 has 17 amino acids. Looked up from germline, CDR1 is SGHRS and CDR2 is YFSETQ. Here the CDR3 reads CASSSRTSGGLGETQYF. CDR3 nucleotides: TGCGCCAGCAGCTCCCGGACTAGCGGGGGCTTGGGAGAGACCCAGTACTTC.

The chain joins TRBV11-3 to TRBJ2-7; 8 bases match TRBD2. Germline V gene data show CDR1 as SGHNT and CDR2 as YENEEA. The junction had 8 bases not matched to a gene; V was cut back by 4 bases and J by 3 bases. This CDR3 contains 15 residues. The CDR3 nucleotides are TGTGCCAGCAGCTCCTGGTTAGCGGGGAACTACGAGCAGTACTTC. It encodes CASSSWLAGNYEQYF.

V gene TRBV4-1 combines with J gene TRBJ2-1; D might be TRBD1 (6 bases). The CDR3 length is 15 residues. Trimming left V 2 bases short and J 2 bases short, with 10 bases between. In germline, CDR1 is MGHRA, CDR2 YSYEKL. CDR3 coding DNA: TGCGCCAGCAGCCAATTGCAGGGGACCTACAATGAGCAGTTCTTC. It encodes CASSQLQGTYNEQFF.

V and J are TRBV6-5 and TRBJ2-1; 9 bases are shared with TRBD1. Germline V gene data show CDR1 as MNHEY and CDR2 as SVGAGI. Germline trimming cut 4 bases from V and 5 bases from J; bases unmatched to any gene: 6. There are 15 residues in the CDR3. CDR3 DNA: TGTGCCAGCAGTTCTCCCGGGACAGGGCACAATGAGCAGTTCTTC. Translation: CASSSPGTGHNEQFF.

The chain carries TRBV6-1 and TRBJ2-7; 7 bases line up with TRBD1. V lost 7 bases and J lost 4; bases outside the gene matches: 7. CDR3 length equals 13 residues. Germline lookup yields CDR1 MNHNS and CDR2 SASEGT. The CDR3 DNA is TGTGCCAGCAATCGACAGGGCAAATACGAGCAGTACTTC. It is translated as CASNRQGKYEQYF.

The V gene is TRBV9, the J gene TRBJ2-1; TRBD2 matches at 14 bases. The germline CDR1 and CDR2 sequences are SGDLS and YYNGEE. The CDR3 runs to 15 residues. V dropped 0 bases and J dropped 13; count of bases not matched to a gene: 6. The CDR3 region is CASSVGGTSGRIQFF. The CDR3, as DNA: TGTGCCAGCAGCGTAGGAGGGACTAGCGGGAGAATACAGTTCTTC.

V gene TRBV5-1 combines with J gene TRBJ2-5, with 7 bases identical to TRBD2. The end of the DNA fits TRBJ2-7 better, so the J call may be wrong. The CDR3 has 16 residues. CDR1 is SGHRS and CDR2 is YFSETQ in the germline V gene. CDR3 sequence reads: CASSTKPGGEGYEQYF. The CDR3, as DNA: TGCGCCAGCAGCACTAAACCGGGAGGTGAAGGCTACGAGCAGTACTTC.

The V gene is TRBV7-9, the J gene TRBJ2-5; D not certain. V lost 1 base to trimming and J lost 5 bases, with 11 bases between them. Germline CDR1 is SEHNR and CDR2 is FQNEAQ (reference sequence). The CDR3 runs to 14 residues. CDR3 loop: CASSLDVLSETQYF. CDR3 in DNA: TGTGCCAGCAGCTTAGACGTACTTAGCGAGACCCAGTACTTC.

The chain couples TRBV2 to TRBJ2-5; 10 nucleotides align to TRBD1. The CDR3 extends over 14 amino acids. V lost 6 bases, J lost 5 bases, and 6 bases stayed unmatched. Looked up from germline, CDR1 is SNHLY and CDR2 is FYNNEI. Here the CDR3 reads CASRQTGGRETQYF. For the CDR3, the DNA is TGTGCCAGCAGGCAGACAGGGGGCAGGGAGACCCAGTACTTC.

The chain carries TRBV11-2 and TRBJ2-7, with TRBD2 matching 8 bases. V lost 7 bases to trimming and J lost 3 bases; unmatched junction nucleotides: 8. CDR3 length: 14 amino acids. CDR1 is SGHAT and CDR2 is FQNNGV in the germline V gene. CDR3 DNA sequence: TGTGCCAGCAAGCCGGGACTAGACAGCTACGAGCAGTACTTC. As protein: CASKPGLDSYEQYF.

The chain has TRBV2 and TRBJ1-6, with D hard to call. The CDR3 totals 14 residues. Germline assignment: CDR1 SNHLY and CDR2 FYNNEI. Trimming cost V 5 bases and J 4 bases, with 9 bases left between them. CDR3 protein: CASSSRFYNSPLHF. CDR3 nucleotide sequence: TGTGCCAGCAGTAGTCGGTTTTATAATTCACCCCTCCACTTT. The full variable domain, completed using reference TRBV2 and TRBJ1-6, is EPEVTQTPSHQVTQMGQEVILRCVPISNHLYFYWYRQILGQKVEFLVSFYNNEISEKSEIFDDQFSVERPDGSNFTLKIRSTKLEDSAMYFCASSSRFYNSPLHFGNGTRLTVT.